This T cell receptor (beta chain) was sequenced in a study of patients and donors after allogeneic stem cell transplantation. Looked up from germline, CDR1 is SGDLS and CDR2 is YYNGEE. This CDR3 region has 15 residues. After removal of 3 bases from V and 7 bases from J, the junction contained 5 bases not matched to a gene. TCRdb called the RT-PCR reads again in MiXCR, with one record for every CDR3 protein. Seen here are 150,000 to 200,000 distinct CDR3 sequences, 35% to 50% observed once, and the top ten hold about 35%. Sequencing was carried out using blood, either unsorted or a sorted T cell fraction (not recorded which). This TCR was sampled from a human donor who was either an allogeneic HSCT recipient or a stem cell or donor lymphocyte infusion donor (not recorded which). It is not recorded whose cells these are; they may come from a transplant donor. The rearrangement joins TRBV9 to TRBJ2-4; TRBD2 agrees at 12 bases. The CDR3 spells CASSAPLAGGNIQYF. CDR3 coding DNA: TGTGCCAGCAGCGCACCACTAGCGGGAGGTAACATTCAGTACTTC. The full variable domain, in which reference TRBV9 and TRBJ2-4 provide the parts outside the CDR3, is DSGVTQTPKHLITATGQRVTLRCSPRSGDLSVYWYQQSLDQGLQFLIQYYNGEERAKGNILERFSAQQFPDLHSELNLSSLELGDSALYFCASSAPLAGGNIQYFGAGTRLSVL.